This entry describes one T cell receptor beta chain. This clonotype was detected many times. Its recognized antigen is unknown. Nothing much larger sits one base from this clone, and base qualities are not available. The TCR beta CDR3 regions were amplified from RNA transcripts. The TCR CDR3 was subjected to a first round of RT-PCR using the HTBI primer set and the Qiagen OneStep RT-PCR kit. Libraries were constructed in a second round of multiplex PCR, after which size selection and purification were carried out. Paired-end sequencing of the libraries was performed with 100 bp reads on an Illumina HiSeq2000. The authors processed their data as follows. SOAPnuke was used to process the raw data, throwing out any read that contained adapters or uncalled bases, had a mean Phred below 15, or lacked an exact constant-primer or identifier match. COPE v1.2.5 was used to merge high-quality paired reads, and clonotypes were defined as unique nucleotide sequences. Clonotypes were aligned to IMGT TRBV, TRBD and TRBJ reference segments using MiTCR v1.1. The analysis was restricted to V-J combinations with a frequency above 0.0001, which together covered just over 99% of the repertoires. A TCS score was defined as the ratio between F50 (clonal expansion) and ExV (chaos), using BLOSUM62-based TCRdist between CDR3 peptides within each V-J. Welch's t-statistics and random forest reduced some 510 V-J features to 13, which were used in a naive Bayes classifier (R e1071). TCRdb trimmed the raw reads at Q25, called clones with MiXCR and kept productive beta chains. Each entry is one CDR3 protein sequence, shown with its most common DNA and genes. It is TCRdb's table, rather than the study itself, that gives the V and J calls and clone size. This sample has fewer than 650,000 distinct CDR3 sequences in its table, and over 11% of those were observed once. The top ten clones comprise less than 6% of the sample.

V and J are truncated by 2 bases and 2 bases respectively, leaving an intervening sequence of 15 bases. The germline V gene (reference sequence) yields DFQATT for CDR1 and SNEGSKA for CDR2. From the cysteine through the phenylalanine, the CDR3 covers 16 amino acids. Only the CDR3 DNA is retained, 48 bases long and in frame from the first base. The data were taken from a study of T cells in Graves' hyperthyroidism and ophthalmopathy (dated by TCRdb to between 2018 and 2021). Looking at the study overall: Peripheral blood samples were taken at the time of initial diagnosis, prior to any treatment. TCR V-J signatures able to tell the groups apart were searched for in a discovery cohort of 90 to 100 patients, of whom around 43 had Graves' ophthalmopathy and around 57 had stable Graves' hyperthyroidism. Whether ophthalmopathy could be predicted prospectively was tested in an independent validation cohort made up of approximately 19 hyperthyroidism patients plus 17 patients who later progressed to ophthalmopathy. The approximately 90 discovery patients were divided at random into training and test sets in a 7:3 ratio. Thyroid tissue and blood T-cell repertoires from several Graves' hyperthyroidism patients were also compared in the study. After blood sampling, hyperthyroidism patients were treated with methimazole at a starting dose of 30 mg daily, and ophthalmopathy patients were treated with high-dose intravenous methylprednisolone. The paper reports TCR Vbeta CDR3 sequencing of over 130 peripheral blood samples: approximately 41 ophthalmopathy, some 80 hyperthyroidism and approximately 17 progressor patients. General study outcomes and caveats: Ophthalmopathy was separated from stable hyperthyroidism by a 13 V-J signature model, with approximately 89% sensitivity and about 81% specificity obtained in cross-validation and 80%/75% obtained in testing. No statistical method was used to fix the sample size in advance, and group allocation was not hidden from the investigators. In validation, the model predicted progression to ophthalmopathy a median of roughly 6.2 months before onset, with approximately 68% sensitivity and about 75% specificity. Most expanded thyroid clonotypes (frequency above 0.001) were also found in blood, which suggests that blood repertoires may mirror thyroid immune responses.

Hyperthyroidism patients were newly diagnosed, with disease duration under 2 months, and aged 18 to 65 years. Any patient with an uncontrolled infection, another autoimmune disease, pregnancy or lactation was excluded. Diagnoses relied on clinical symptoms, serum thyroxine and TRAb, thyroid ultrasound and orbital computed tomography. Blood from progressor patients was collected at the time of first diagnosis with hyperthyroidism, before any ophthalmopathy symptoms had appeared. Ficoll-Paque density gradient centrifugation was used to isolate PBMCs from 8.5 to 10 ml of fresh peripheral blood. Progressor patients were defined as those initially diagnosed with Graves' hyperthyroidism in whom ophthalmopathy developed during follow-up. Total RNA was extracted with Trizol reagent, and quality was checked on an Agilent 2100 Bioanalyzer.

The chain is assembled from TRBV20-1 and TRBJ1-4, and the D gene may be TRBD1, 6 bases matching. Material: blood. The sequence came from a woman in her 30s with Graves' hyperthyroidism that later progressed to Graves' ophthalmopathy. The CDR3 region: CSARILAQGTNEKLFF. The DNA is TGCAGTGCTAGAATACTAGCTCAGGGGACTAATGAAAAACTGTTTTTT.